One and the same sample provided the 20 T cell receptor beta chains below, sequenced in a study of blood T cell repertoires in COVID-19. The data were produced by immunoSEQ multiplex PCR, yet TCRdb's version contains in-frame clones alone and is incomplete. The table records about 110,000 clones, around 79% of them present only once. The sequenced material came from peripheral blood. The source is a man between 65 and 85 years old with active or convalescent COVID-19.

The chain is built from TRBV9 and TRBJ1-2, with 7 positions matching TRBD1. Germline V gene sequence: CDR1 SGDLS, CDR2 YYNGEE. The V gene end was trimmed by 3 bases and the J gene end by 5 bases; junction bases not matched to a gene: 4. This CDR3 contains 13 residues. CDR3 in amino acids: CASSDRGGYGYTF. CDR3 coding DNA: TGTGCCAGCAGCGACAGGGGTGGATATGGCTACACCTTC.

This clone was observed a single time. Distinct nucleotide sequences in the sample also encode this CDR3. This chain joins TRBV18 and TRBJ1-6, with 10 bases that match TRBD1. The CDR3 runs 14 residues. Germline V gives CDR1 KGHSH, CDR2 LQKENI. After removal of 3 bases from V and 7 bases from J, the junction contained 0 bases not matched to a gene. As DNA, the CDR3 is TGTGCCAGCTCACCGGGACAGGGGAATTCACCCCTCCACTTT. It yields the protein CASSPGQGNSPLHF.

The chain carries TRBV28 and TRBJ1-2; D might be TRBD1 (6 bases). The CDR3 spans 15 residues. CDR1 is MDHEN and CDR2 is SYDVKM in the germline V gene. The V end lost 2 bases, the J end lost 4 bases, and 14 bases lay between the germline ends. DNA for the CDR3: TGTGCCAGCAGTTTAAGGGGGGCGGGAGGCTATGGCTACACCTTC. It translates to CASSLRGAGGYGYTF.

V and J are TRBV5-5 and TRBJ1-5, with 8 bases that match TRBD1. This CDR3 is 16 amino acids long. Germline loops: CDR1 SGHKS, CDR2 YYEKEE (reference sequence). J gave up 7 bases and V 2 bases, and 11 bases lay outside the gene matches. Written as DNA, the CDR3 is TGTGCCAGCAGCTTTAGGGCAGGGGGCGAGGAACAGCCCCAGCATTTT. This sequence encodes CASSFRAGGEEQPQHF.

The chain is built from TRBV10-2 and TRBJ2-5, with 12 bases identical to TRBD1. Germline V gene lookup returns CDR1 WSHSY and CDR2 SAAADI. V shed 8 bases, J shed 2 bases, and the junction held 6 bases outside the gene matches. This CDR3 is built from 15 residues. The CDR3 coding sequence is TGCGCCAGCTCTCGGGACAGGGGGCTTCAAGAGACCCAGTACTTC. It yields the protein CASSRDRGLQETQYF.

J is TRBJ2-7 and V is TRBV9, with a possible D match to TRBD1 (5 bases). V was pared by 3 bases and J by 4 bases, with 11 bases between. Looked up from germline, CDR1 is SGDLS and CDR2 is YYNGEE. The CDR3 loop spans 13 amino acids. CDR3 amino acids: CASSAIDRYEQYF. DNA of the CDR3: TGTGCCAGCAGCGCCATCGACAGATACGAGCAGTACTTC.

This rearrangement joins TRBV14 to TRBJ1-4; 9 nucleotides agree with TRBD1. Trimming took 2 bases from V and 4 from J; bases not matched to a gene: 2. Germline V gives CDR1 SGHDN, CDR2 FVKESK. The CDR3 extends over 15 amino acids. The CDR3 is CASSQTGQGNEKLFF. The CDR3 bases are TGTGCCAGCAGCCAAACGGGACAGGGTAATGAAAAACTGTTTTTT.

This chain links TRBV18 with TRBJ2-7, with 8 bases lining up with TRBD1. CDR3 size: 16 residues. Germline loops: CDR1 KGHSH, CDR2 LQKENI. The V segment lost 0 bases and the J segment 2 bases; nucleotides outside the gene matches: 6. CDR3 coding DNA: TGTGCCAGCTCACCACCGAAGGGACAGGTCGCCTACGAGCAGTACTTC. Protein: CASSPPKGQVAYEQYF.

The V call is TRBV11-1, the J call TRBJ2-5, with a weak D call TRBD1 (6 bases). CDR1 is SGHAT and CDR2 is FQDESV in the germline V gene (reference sequence). The CDR3 spans 14 residues. V was clipped by 10 bases and J by 2 bases, with 17 bases between them. The CDR3 DNA reads TGTGCCACGAGAAGAGGGGGTTCACAAGAGACCCAGTACTTC. Translated, it gives CATRRGGSQETQYF.

The chain employs TRBV10-3 and TRBJ2-6; D not certain. The CDR3 extends over 15 amino acids. Germline CDR1 is ENHRY and CDR2 is SYGVKD. Trimming removed 0 bases from V and 1 base from J, with 4 bases in between. The DNA for the CDR3 is TGTGCCATCAGTGAGTCACGGTCTGGGGCCAACGTCCTGACTTTC. This sequence encodes CAISESRSGANVLTF.

The rearrangement uses TRBV7-7 and TRBJ2-3, with TRBD2 identical over 7 bases. Germline CDR1 and CDR2: SSHAT and FNYEAQ (reference sequence). V shed 5 bases and J 5 bases; nucleotides not matched to a gene: 10. This CDR3 contains 15 residues. The CDR3 DNA is TGTGCCAGCAGCCCCTTAGCGGGCGCGGTAGATACGCAGTATTTT. Translated, it gives CASSPLAGAVDTQYF.

The CDR3 DNA reads as TGTGCCAGCAGCGTAGCTACCGCTGCGACCTACAATGAGCAGTTCTTC. As protein: CASSVATAATYNEQFF. V usage is TRBV9 and J usage is TRBJ2-1, with D unresolved. From germline, CDR1 is SGDLS and CDR2 YYNGEE. Trimming took off 0 bases at V and 2 bases at J, with 12 bases between the two ends. The CDR3 covers 16 residues.

This chain links TRBV5-1 with TRBJ2-6; D is undetermined. V lost 3 bases, J lost 4 bases, and 11 bases lay in between. From germline, CDR1 is SGHRS and CDR2 YFSETQ. The CDR3 has 15 amino acids. CDR3 sequence (DNA): TGCGCCAGCAGCTGGCAGAAACCCGGGGCCAACGTCCTGACTTTC. Translated: CASSWQKPGANVLTF.

The rearrangement uses TRBV28 and TRBJ1-4; tentatively, D is TRBD1 (5 bases). The germline CDR1 and CDR2 sequences are MDHEN and SYDVKM. CDR3 length: 13 amino acids. V was clipped by 7 bases and J by 8 bases, with 14 bases between them. The CDR3 loop reads CASTGDKHEKLFF. CDR3 DNA sequence: TGTGCCAGCACGGGGGATAAGCACGAAAAACTGTTTTTT. Filled out from reference TRBV28 and TRBJ1-4, the complete variable domain reads DVKVTQSSRYLVKRTGEKVFLECVQDMDHENMFWYRQDPGLGLRLIYFSYDVKMKEKGDIPEGYSVSREKKERFSLILESASTNQTSMYLCASTGDKHEKLFFGSGTQLSVL.

The CDR3 region has the DNA TGTGCCAGCAGCTTATCCCCCTCGGGGGGCGGCCTAGGGGGCTACACCTTC. This encodes CASSLSPSGGGLGGYTF. This chain links TRBV7-9 with TRBJ1-2, with a tentative D call TRBD1 (6 bases). The CDR3 extends over 17 amino acids. From germline, CDR1 is SEHNR and CDR2 FQNEAQ (reference sequence). V was pared by 2 bases and J by 8 bases, with 24 bases between.

The V and J genes are TRBV6-5 and TRBJ1-2; D is uncertain. Germline CDR1 is MNHEY and CDR2 is SVGAGI. CDR3 length: 13 residues. The ends were cut back, 6 bases at V and 1 base at J, with 9 bases in the middle. The CDR3, as DNA: TGTGCCAGCAGGTCAGGCCTTAACTATGGCTACACCTTC. Residues: CASRSGLNYGYTF.

This clone was observed a few times. V and J are TRBV11-2 and TRBJ2-7; no definite D call. CDR3 length equals 13 residues. Germline V gene lookup returns CDR1 SGHAT and CDR2 FQNNGV. V dropped 1 base and J dropped 6 bases, with 10 bases sitting between them. The CDR3: CASSLGSSFEQYF. CDR3 nucleotide sequence: TGTGCCAGCAGCTTAGGTAGCAGTTTCGAGCAGTACTTC.

Worth noting for this clone: Other DNA sequences within the sample encode an identical CDR3. The chain is built from TRBV7-9 and TRBJ1-4; unclear D gene. V lost 1 base and J 3 bases, leaving 6 bases between the germline ends. The germline gives CDR1 SEHNR, CDR2 FQNEAQ (reference sequence). The CDR3 spans 14 residues. CDR3 loop: CASSLERANEKLFF. CDR3 sequence (DNA): TGTGCCAGCAGCTTAGAACGGGCTAATGAAAAACTGTTTTTT.

This clone occurred once. The rearrangement uses TRBV10-3 and TRBJ1-6; 8 bases map to TRBD1. CDR1 and CDR2 (germline): ENHRY, SYGVKD. J lost 0 bases, V lost 6 bases, and 4 bases had no gene match. The CDR3 is 16 residues long. CDR3 in amino acids: CAIRRQGSSYNSPLHF. As DNA, the CDR3 is TGTGCCATCAGGAGACAGGGGAGCTCCTATAATTCACCCCTCCACTTT.

The chain couples TRBV5-4 to TRBJ2-1, with 8 positions matching TRBD1. The CDR3 consists of 15 residues. Germline CDR1 reads SGHNT; CDR2 reads YYREEE (reference sequence). With V trimmed by 4 bases and J by 1 base, 4 bases remained unmatched. CDR3 bases: TGTGCCAGCAGCCTTAGACAGGGGTCCTACAATGAGCAGTTCTTC. Its protein product is CASSLRQGSYNEQFF.